The 31 T cell receptor beta chains reported below all come from one sample, sequenced in a study of cytomegalovirus exposure and HLA in healthy donors. Clones were read by immunoSEQ multiplex PCR, and TCRdb kept only the in-frame ones, dropping some. Seen here are more than 95,000 clones, about 90% observed once, and the top ten hold 1.5% to 2%. The sample comprised PBMCs. The receptor source for this set is a woman younger than 30 in good health and CMV-seronegative.

This clone was detected only a few times. The chain joins TRBV6-4 to TRBJ2-3, with a weak D call TRBD2 (7 bases). CDR3 size: 15 residues. Trimming cost V 0 bases and J 4 bases, with 11 bases left between them. Per the germline V gene, CDR1 is MRHNA and CDR2 is SNTAGT. In nucleotides, the CDR3 is TGTGCCAGCAGTGACTCTGCGGGGGCCCCAGATACGCAGTATTTT. It encodes CASSDSAGAPDTQYF.

The chain links TRBV6-5 to TRBJ2-1; 7 nucleotides align to TRBD2. The CDR3 spans 15 residues. Unmatched junction bases numbered 6, after V lost 2 bases and J lost 5 bases. CDR1 and CDR2 (germline): MNHEY, SVGAGI. The CDR3 spells CASSYGASGNNEQFF. Written as DNA, the CDR3 is TGTGCCAGCAGTTACGGGGCTAGCGGAAACAATGAGCAGTTCTTC.

V and J are TRBV18 and TRBJ2-6; 9 bases map to TRBD1. V dropped 3 bases and J dropped 0; count of bases not matched to a gene: 6. The CDR3 has 18 residues. Germline values: CDR1 KGHSH, CDR2 LQKENI. The CDR3 is CASSPSGTGTSGANVLTF. Here the CDR3 DNA reads TGTGCCAGCTCACCTTCCGGGACAGGGACCTCTGGGGCCAACGTCCTGACTTTC.

The chain recombines TRBV30 with TRBJ1-1; D unresolved. The CDR3 loop spans 16 amino acids. Germline CDR1 and CDR2: GTSNPN and SVGIG (reference sequence). The V gene lost 0 bases and the J gene lost 5 bases, with 19 bases spanning the gap. The CDR3 DNA is TGTGCCTGGAGTGTATTATCTGGCCTCTCGGAGACTGAAGCTTTCTTT. It codes for CAWSVLSGLSETEAFF.

The chain links TRBV27 to TRBJ2-7; 7 bases fit TRBD1. The CDR3 loop spans 13 amino acids. The germline V gene encodes CDR1 MNHEY and CDR2 SMNVEV (reference sequence). The junction had 5 bases not matched to a gene; V was cut back by 5 bases and J by 4 bases. This chain's CDR3 is CASSRQGWYEQYF. The CDR3 DNA sequence: TGTGCCAGCAGTAGACAGGGTTGGTACGAGCAGTACTTC.

The rearrangement joins TRBV5-1 to TRBJ1-2; 9 nucleotides line up with TRBD1. Germline CDR1 SGHRS, CDR2 YFSETQ. V gave up 4 bases and J gave up 3 bases; unmatched junction bases: 4. The CDR3 extends over 14 amino acids. As DNA, the CDR3 is TGCGCCAGCAGCCTCGGGGACAGGGACTATGGCTACACCTTC. Translating it yields CASSLGDRDYGYTF.

V gene TRBV5-1 combines with J gene TRBJ2-1, with a possible D match to TRBD2 (6 bases). Germline assignment: CDR1 SGHRS and CDR2 YFSETQ. The V end was cut by 6 bases, the J end by 0 bases, with 13 bases between. This CDR3 comprises 15 residues. CDR3 sequence reads: CASTSGDSSYNEQFF. The CDR3 coding sequence is TGCGCCAGCACATCCGGGGACTCCTCCTACAATGAGCAGTTCTTC.

The gene calls are TRBV10-3 and TRBJ2-7, with TRBD1 as a possible D gene (5 bases). Trimming removed 3 bases from V and 5 bases from J, with 17 bases in between. Germline V gene sequence: CDR1 ENHRY, CDR2 SYGVKD. The CDR3 has 15 amino acids. The CDR3 DNA sequence: TGTGCCATCAGTGATCAGGCGAGGCAGGGCCACGAGCAGTACTTC. Translation gives CAISDQARQGHEQYF.

This clone was seen just once. The genes are TRBV27 and TRBJ2-3, with 7 bases fitting TRBD2. Unmatched junction bases numbered 12, after V lost 6 bases and J lost 0 bases. CDR1 and CDR2 from the germline V gene are MNHEY and SMNVEV (reference sequence). This CDR3 has 17 amino acids. CDR3 in DNA: TGTGCCAGCAGCCAAGTTGCCGGGGGGTCGAGCACAGATACGCAGTATTTT. This codes for CASSQVAGGSSTDTQYF.

The chain has TRBV7-3 and TRBJ2-3, with 8 bases aligning to TRBD2. Trimming cost V 0 bases and J 5 bases; bases outside gene matches: 7. Germline V CDR1 and CDR2: SGHTA, FQGTGA. The CDR3 is 16 amino acids. The CDR3 nucleotides are TGTGCCAGCAGCTTAACTTCCCCGGGGGGGGGAGATACGCAGTATTTT. This gives the protein CASSLTSPGGGDTQYF.

This sequence joins TRBV2 and TRBJ2-2; 10 bases align to TRBD2. V was clipped by 7 bases and J by 6 bases; unmatched bases: 11. Germline V gene lookup returns CDR1 SNHLY and CDR2 FYNNEI. This CDR3 spans 16 amino acids. Here the CDR3 reads CASTSGRALGAGELFF. The CDR3, as DNA: TGTGCCAGCACAAGCGGGAGGGCCCTCGGGGCCGGGGAGCTGTTTTTT.

The rearrangement uses TRBV6-4 and TRBJ1-5, with D perhaps TRBD1 (6 bases). Germline assignment: CDR1 MRHNA and CDR2 SNTAGT. CDR3 length equals 16 residues. V lost 8 bases and J lost 3, with 20 bases in between. The CDR3: CASHHFDRTDNQPQHF. CDR3 DNA: TGTGCCAGCCACCACTTCGACAGGACGGACAATCAGCCCCAGCATTTT.

This CDR3 reads CASSHWGRGGLMSEAFF. In nucleotides, the CDR3 is TGCGCCAGCAGCCATTGGGGGAGGGGAGGGCTGATGTCTGAAGCTTTCTTT. The chain employs TRBV4-1 and TRBJ1-1; D possibly corresponds to TRBD1 (5 bases). This CDR3 contains 17 residues. Germline-derived CDR1 and CDR2 are MGHRA and YSYEKL. The ends were cut back, 3 bases at V and 6 bases at J, with 23 bases in the middle.

The chain carries TRBV9 and TRBJ2-7; D is undetermined. The CDR3 is made up of 14 amino acids. Trimming took 0 bases from V and 6 from J, leaving 13 bases between them. Per the germline V gene, CDR1 is SGDLS and CDR2 is YYNGEE. CDR3 protein: CASSVGAVDLEQYF. The CDR3 DNA sequence: TGTGCCAGCAGCGTAGGGGCAGTTGATCTCGAGCAGTACTTC.

This clone was counted a single time. The chain joins TRBV10-2 to TRBJ1-5, with TRBD1 matching over 8 bases. V shed 8 bases, J shed 1 base, and the junction held 7 bases outside the gene matches. Germline-derived CDR1 and CDR2 are WSHSY and SAAADI. CDR3 length: 15 residues. In DNA form, the CDR3 reads TGCGCCAGCGGTAGACAGGGGCGAAGCAATCAGCCCCAGCATTTT. It translates to CASGRQGRSNQPQHF.

The rearrangement uses TRBV27 and TRBJ2-7; possibly TRBD1 for D (6 bases). Trimming took 8 bases from V and 5 from J, leaving 13 bases between them. The CDR3 contains 12 residues. Germline loops: CDR1 MNHEY, CDR2 SMNVEV (reference sequence). CDR3 coding DNA: TGTGCCAGCGGAGACAGGTCACACGAGCAGTACTTC. This codes for CASGDRSHEQYF.

The chain has TRBV6-5 and TRBJ1-6; D is undetermined. CDR3 length: 14 residues. CDR1 and CDR2 (germline): MNHEY, SVGAGI. Trimming stripped 5 bases from V and 0 bases from J, with 5 bases between. The CDR3 is CASSGRSYNSPLHF. The CDR3 DNA sequence: TGTGCCAGCAGTGGCCGCTCCTATAATTCACCCCTCCACTTT.

This chain connects TRBV4-3 to TRBJ1-1; D ambiguous. The CDR3 covers 17 residues. Germline V CDR1 and CDR2: LGHNA, YSLEER. The germline V and J ends were trimmed by 1 base and 10 bases, with 25 bases remaining between them. The chain's CDR3 is CASSQGAMTAGSIGAFF. The DNA of the CDR3 is TGCGCCAGCAGCCAAGGTGCTATGACGGCGGGGTCGATAGGAGCTTTCTTT.

This clone was observed a handful of times. The chain uses TRBV18 and TRBJ2-3, with TRBD2 identical over 7 bases. CDR1 is KGHSH and CDR2 is LQKENI in the germline V gene. This CDR3 is 16 amino acids long. Germline trimming cut 6 bases from V and 0 bases from J; bases unmatched to any gene: 9. CDR3 sequence reads: CASSKGDYLSTDTQYF. For the CDR3, the DNA is TGTGCCAGCTCTAAAGGGGACTATCTCAGCACAGATACGCAGTATTTT. Variable domain in full (rest from reference TRBV18 and TRBJ2-3): NAGVMQNPRHLVRRRGQEARLRCSPMKGHSHVYWYRQLPEEGLKFMVYLQKENIIDESGMPKERFSAEFPKEGPSILRIQQVVRGDSAAYFCASSKGDYLSTDTQYFGPGTRLTVL.

The chain employs TRBV6-1 and TRBJ2-3; 10 nucleotides agree with TRBD2. The CDR3 loop spans 15 amino acids. Germline lookup yields CDR1 MNHNS and CDR2 SASEGT. The J segment lost 5 bases and the V segment lost 5 bases, leaving 7 bases of the junction unmatched. CDR3 sequence (DNA): TGTGCCAGCAGTCTAAGCGGGGGGGCCATAGATACGCAGTATTTT. Amino acids: CASSLSGGAIDTQYF.

This clone appeared a few times. The V call is TRBV30, the J call TRBJ2-1, with D possibly TRBD2 on 6 matching bases. V lost 0 bases and J 0 bases, leaving 12 bases between the germline ends. Germline loops: CDR1 GTSNPN, CDR2 SVGIG (reference sequence). CDR3 length: 16 residues. The CDR3 sequence: CAWSVRGLSSYNEQFF. The CDR3 DNA follows: TGTGCCTGGAGTGTACGGGGGTTATCCTCCTACAATGAGCAGTTCTTC.

The table lists this clone with a count of one. The V gene is TRBV6-1, the J gene TRBJ2-1; TRBD2 matches 7 bases. Germline V gene sequence: CDR1 MNHNS, CDR2 SASEGT. The junction had 8 bases not matched to a gene; V was cut back by 3 bases and J by 6 bases. The CDR3 sequence is 15 residues long. The CDR3 spells CASSDTKRGINEQFF. The CDR3 nucleotides are TGTGCCAGCAGTGATACTAAGCGGGGAATCAATGAGCAGTTCTTC.

The gene calls are TRBV16 and TRBJ1-1, with TRBD1 matching over 7 bases. Looked up from germline, CDR1 is KGHSY and CDR2 is FQNENV. This CDR3 region has 16 residues. The V gene end was trimmed by 4 bases and the J gene end by 1 base; junction bases not matched to a gene: 9. CDR3 DNA sequence: TGTGCCAGCAGCCCAATAGGGGGCAGGACGAACACTGAAGCTTTCTTT. It is translated as CASSPIGGRTNTEAFF. Filled out from reference TRBV16 and TRBJ1-1, the complete variable domain reads GEEVAQTPKHLVRGEGQKAKLYCAPIKGHSYVFWYQQVLKNEFKFLISFQNENVFDETGMPKERFSAKCLPNSPCSLEIQATKLEDSAVYFCASSPIGGRTNTEAFFGQGTRLTVV.

This sequence joins TRBV11-3 and TRBJ2-4; TRBD1 aligns across 9 bases. CDR1 and CDR2 from the germline V gene are SGHNT and YENEEA. With 1 base clipped from V and 0 bases from J, the junction kept 7 bases outside the gene matches. This CDR3 is 18 amino acids long. The CDR3 DNA reads TGTGCCAGCAGCTTAGGAATAGGGACAGGGCGAGCCAAAAACATTCAGTACTTC. Its protein product is CASSLGIGTGRAKNIQYF.

The chain carries TRBV7-2 and TRBJ2-5, with 11 bases aligning to TRBD2. The CDR3 sequence is 14 residues long. The V gene's germline CDR1 is SGHTA and CDR2 FQGNSA. Trimming took 5 bases from V and 5 from J; bases not matched to a gene: 4. The CDR3 DNA is TGTGCCAGCAGCCTACTAGCGGGAGTTGAGACCCAGTACTTC. Translation gives CASSLLAGVETQYF.

The chain employs TRBV15 and TRBJ1-2, with 12 bases identical to TRBD1. CDR3 length equals 16 residues. The germline gives CDR1 LNHNV, CDR2 YYDKDF (reference sequence). V lost 3 bases, J lost 2 bases, and 4 bases stayed unmatched. The CDR3 nucleotides read TGTGCCACCAGCAGGGGGACAGGGGGCGCGAACTATGGCTACACCTTC. Translation gives CATSRGTGGANYGYTF.

The J gene is TRBJ1-2, the V gene TRBV28; 11 bases are a match to TRBD1. This CDR3 comprises 15 residues. The V gene end was trimmed by 5 bases and the J gene end by 4 bases; junction bases not matched to a gene: 6. CDR1 and CDR2 from the germline V gene are MDHEN and SYDVKM. CDR3 sequence reads: CASSIPGQGGYGYTF. DNA for the CDR3: TGTGCCAGCAGTATCCCGGGACAGGGGGGCTATGGCTACACCTTC.

The chain is built from TRBV9 and TRBJ2-1, with TRBD1 matching over 7 bases. Germline loops: CDR1 SGDLS, CDR2 YYNGEE. The CDR3 is 14 amino acids. V was clipped by 4 bases and J by 5 bases; unmatched bases: 6. CDR3 in amino acids: CASSPGTVNNEQFF. The DNA of the CDR3 is TGTGCCAGCAGCCCCGGGACAGTCAACAATGAGCAGTTCTTC.

V usage is TRBV6-6 and J usage is TRBJ1-1; possibly TRBD1 for D (5 bases). Trimming took off 6 bases at V and 6 bases at J, with 14 bases between the two ends. The CDR3 has 13 amino acids. The germline CDR1 and CDR2 sequences are MNHNY and SVGAGI (reference sequence). In DNA, the CDR3 is TGTGCCAGCAGCGCCCGGGGGTTGGCTGAAGCTTTCTTT. Amino acid sequence: CASSARGLAEAFF.

The chain uses TRBV6-1 and TRBJ1-2; 7 bases are shared with TRBD1. The CDR3 is 15 residues long. Per germline, CDR1 MNHNS and CDR2 SASEGT. The J segment lost 5 bases and the V segment lost 1 base, leaving 7 bases of the junction unmatched. Here the CDR3 reads CASSEETGFRYGYTF. The CDR3 bases are TGTGCCAGCAGTGAAGAGACAGGGTTTAGGTATGGCTACACCTTC.

The rearrangement uses TRBV29-1 and TRBJ1-2; D may be TRBD1 (6 bases). Per the germline V gene, CDR1 is SQVTM and CDR2 is ANQGSEA. V lost 2 bases and J 2 bases, leaving 21 bases between the germline ends. This CDR3 region has 17 residues. Written as DNA, the CDR3 is TGCAGCGTTGAAAGGGCCGGGCGGGGGCTCTACAACTATGGCTACACCTTC. This encodes CSVERAGRGLYNYGYTF.